One and the same sample provided the 22 T cell receptor beta chains below, sequenced in a study of T cell responses to AZD1222 COVID-19 vaccine (dated by TCRdb to 2020 to 2022). The meaning of the sample's time point label: baseline before first vaccination. The method behind the library was the immunoSEQ multiplex PCR assay. TCRdb obtained this table from immuneACCESS and retained in-frame rearrangements with V and J assigned. These tables miss some clones; where compared with another copy, unresolved V genes account for less than half of the shortfall, and the remainder is unexplained. Recorded for this sample are about 96,000 clones; about nine tenths of them occurred a single time. The ten largest make up 1.6% of the sample. The input for sequencing was peripheral blood, taken on day 0 of AZD1222 vaccination. These receptors originate from an adult in good health.

This rearrangement joins TRBV28 to TRBJ1-6; possible D gene TRBD1, 6 bases. This CDR3 is 15 amino acids long. Trimming stripped 2 bases from V and 10 bases from J, with 15 bases between. Germline lookup yields CDR1 MDHEN and CDR2 SYDVKM. The CDR3 reads CASSLGRGLRSPLHF. The CDR3 region has the DNA TGTGCCAGCAGTTTAGGGCGGGGGCTCAGGTCACCCCTCCACTTT. The complete variable domain, with remaining parts taken from reference TRBV28 and TRBJ1-6, reads DVKVTQSSRYLVKRTGEKVFLECVQDMDHENMFWYRQDPGLGLRLIYFSYDVKMKEKGDIPEGYSVSREKKERFSLILESASTNQTSMYLCASSLGRGLRSPLHFGNGTRLTVT.

V usage is TRBV5-6 and J usage is TRBJ2-7; no definite D call. Trimming took 4 bases from V and 4 from J, leaving 9 bases between them. Looked up from germline, CDR1 is SGHDT and CDR2 is YYEEEE. This CDR3 region has 12 residues. The CDR3 sequence is CASSQSRYEQYF. For the CDR3, the DNA is TGTGCCAGCAGCCAGAGCAGATACGAGCAGTACTTC.

The sample holds one count of this clone. The V call is TRBV12-3 or TRBV12-4, the J call TRBJ1-1; unclear D gene. The CDR3 extends over 13 amino acids. Trimming took 6 bases from V and 1 from J, leaving 9 bases between them. The CDR3 region has the DNA TGTGCCAGCAGCATACAACAGAACACTGAAGCTTTCTTT. Translation gives CASSIQQNTEAFF.

The chain is built from TRBV2 and TRBJ2-5; D ambiguous. Germline loops: CDR1 SNHLY, CDR2 FYNNEI. CDR3 length: 13 residues. The V end was cut by 0 bases, the J end by 4 bases, with 6 bases between. The CDR3: CASSEAWGETQYF. The CDR3 DNA follows: TGTGCCAGCAGTGAAGCGTGGGGAGAGACCCAGTACTTC.

This sequence joins TRBV4-1 and TRBJ1-1; D unresolved. This CDR3 contains 14 residues. Germline loops: CDR1 MGHRA, CDR2 YSYEKL. Trimming shortened V by 4 bases and J by 5 bases, and 14 bases separated the two germline ends. The chain's CDR3 is CASSPGVVVTEAFF. The CDR3 nucleotides are TGCGCCAGCAGCCCCGGTGTGGTTGTAACTGAAGCTTTCTTT.

The V and J genes are TRBV19 and TRBJ1-4, with no clear D. This CDR3 is built from 14 residues. CDR1 and CDR2 from the germline V gene are LNHDA and SQIVND (reference sequence). Trimming pared 1 base from V and 6 bases from J, leaving 9 bases between. The CDR3 nucleotides are TGTGCCAGTAGTATAGGAGGCTCGGATGAAAAACTGTTTTTT. It encodes CASSIGGSDEKLFF.

A remark on this clone: Other DNA sequences in the same sample also yield this CDR3. The chain has TRBV5-1 and TRBJ1-1; D possibly corresponds to TRBD1 (5 bases). V was pared by 4 bases and J by 0 bases, with 7 bases between. Germline V CDR1 and CDR2: SGHRS, YFSETQ. This CDR3 region has 13 residues. CDR3 sequence (DNA): TGCGCCAGCAGCCGGGACGTGAACACTGAAGCTTTCTTT. As protein: CASSRDVNTEAFF.

The rearrangement joins TRBV11-2 to TRBJ1-1; TRBD1 matches 9 bases. The length of the CDR3 is 16 residues. Trimming took 4 bases from V and 5 from J; bases not matched to a gene: 11. From germline, CDR1 is SGHAT and CDR2 FQNNGV. The CDR3 loop reads CASSSYGQGRGTEAFF. DNA of the CDR3: TGTGCCAGCAGCTCTTACGGACAGGGGAGGGGGACTGAAGCTTTCTTT.

The sample holds a few counts of this clone. This chain joins TRBV5-6 and TRBJ1-4; maybe TRBD1 (5 bases). This CDR3 is built from 16 residues. With 4 bases removed from V and 4 bases from J, the gap between germline ends came to 17 bases. CDR1 and CDR2 (germline): SGHDT, YYEEEE. For the CDR3, the DNA is TGTGCCAGCAGCGGCTTCCAGGGTGCCCGTAATGAAAAACTGTTTTTT. Protein product: CASSGFQGARNEKLFF.

This clone was counted once. The V and J genes are TRBV5-6 and TRBJ1-3; D is perhaps TRBD1 (5 bases). Deletions cut 0 bases from V and 2 bases from J, with 9 bases between. Germline V gives CDR1 SGHDT, CDR2 YYEEEE. This CDR3 comprises 15 residues. This chain's CDR3 is CASSLAGTTGNTIYF. The DNA of the CDR3 is TGTGCCAGCAGCTTGGCCGGGACGACTGGAAACACCATATATTTT.

V and J are TRBV24-1 and TRBJ2-3; TRBD1 matches at 12 bases. CDR3 length: 17 amino acids. V lost 4 bases, J lost 5 bases, and 9 bases stayed unmatched. From germline, CDR1 is KGHDR and CDR2 SFDVKD. The CDR3 reads CATSERAGTGGRDTQYF. The DNA of the CDR3 is TGTGCCACCAGTGAGAGAGCCGGGACAGGGGGCCGAGATACGCAGTATTTT.

V usage is TRBV28 and J usage is TRBJ2-5; 10 bases are shared with TRBD1. The junction had 18 bases not matched to a gene; V was cut back by 4 bases and J by 7 bases. Per the germline V gene, CDR1 is MDHEN and CDR2 is SYDVKM. The CDR3 runs 18 residues. This CDR3 reads CASSSRTGQGPPVRTQYF. CDR3 DNA sequence: TGTGCCAGCAGTTCCCGCACGGGACAGGGGCCCCCGGTTCGGACCCAGTACTTC. Drawing the rest from reference TRBV28 and TRBJ2-5, the complete variable domain is DVKVTQSSRYLVKRTGEKVFLECVQDMDHENMFWYRQDPGLGLRLIYFSYDVKMKEKGDIPEGYSVSREKKERFSLILESASTNQTSMYLCASSSRTGQGPPVRTQYFGPGTRLLVL.

The chain couples TRBV10-3 to TRBJ2-5, with no clear D. V was cut by 0 bases and J by 5 bases, with 13 bases left in between. CDR1 ENHRY and CDR2 SYGVKD come from the germline V gene. This CDR3 has 15 residues. CDR3 bases: TGTGCCATCAGTGAGTCCCGAGGTAGTATGGAGACCCAGTACTTC. This sequence encodes CAISESRGSMETQYF.

The rearrangement joins TRBV14 to TRBJ2-7; TRBD2 is a possible D gene (5 bases). The V gene lost 0 bases and the J gene lost 5 bases, with 11 bases spanning the gap. CDR1 is SGHDN, CDR2 FVKESK, per germline. The CDR3 consists of 14 residues. As DNA, the CDR3 is TGTGCCAGCAGCCAAGAGAGGGTAACCAACGAGCAGTACTTC. This sequence encodes CASSQERVTNEQYF.

The chain couples TRBV6-5 to TRBJ1-1; 7 bases are a match to TRBD1. This CDR3 has 14 amino acids. Germline loops: CDR1 MNHEY, CDR2 SVGAGI. V shed 6 bases and J 7 bases; nucleotides not matched to a gene: 11. The CDR3 DNA is TGTGCCAGCAGGACCGACAGGGTCGGTGTTGAAGCTTTCTTT. This encodes CASRTDRVGVEAFF.

This chain connects TRBV6-2 or TRBV6-3 to TRBJ1-5; 9 bases line up with TRBD1. Germline CDR1 is MNHEY and CDR2 is SVGEGT. V lost 0 bases to trimming and J lost 4 bases; unmatched junction nucleotides: 1. The CDR3 has 15 residues. The CDR3 loop is CASSYSGQGNQPQHF. CDR3 sequence (DNA): TGTGCCAGCAGTTACTCGGGACAGGGTAATCAGCCCCAGCATTTT.

This clone occurred a few times. In DNA form, the CDR3 reads TGTGCCAGCAGCTGGGAGGCAGGGGGCAACACTGAAGCTTTCTTT. Translated, it gives CASSWEAGGNTEAFF. This chain joins TRBV7-3 and TRBJ1-1, with 8 bases aligning to TRBD1. Germline trimming cut 4 bases from V and 2 bases from J; bases unmatched to any gene: 6. CDR1 SGHTA and CDR2 FQGTGA come from the germline V gene. The CDR3 is 15 amino acids.

V gene TRBV19 combines with J gene TRBJ1-5, with D tentatively TRBD1 (5 bases). The V end was cut by 8 bases, the J end by 4 bases, with 12 bases between. The CDR3 runs to 13 residues. Germline CDR1 LNHDA, CDR2 SQIVND (reference sequence). As DNA, the CDR3 is TGTGCCAGTCGGGGGGGGTGGAATCAGCCCCAGCATTTT. Translated: CASRGGWNQPQHF.

The chain recombines TRBV5-4 with TRBJ1-3, with D unclear. This CDR3 has 15 amino acids. Trimming left V 3 bases short and J 3 bases short, with 13 bases between. The V gene's germline CDR1 is SGHNT and CDR2 YYREEE (reference sequence). CDR3 loop: CASSSPRGYGNTIYF. CDR3 coding DNA: TGTGCCAGCAGCTCGCCACGAGGGTATGGAAACACCATATATTTT. Using reference TRBV5-4 and TRBJ1-3 for the parts outside the CDR3, the full variable domain is ETGVTQSPTHLIKTRGQQVTLRCSSQSGHNTVSWYQQALGQGPQFIFQYYREEENGRGNFPPRFSGLQFPNYSSELNVNALELDDSALYLCASSSPRGYGNTIYFGEGSWLTVV.

The genes are TRBV6-1 and TRBJ1-5; D possibly corresponds to TRBD1 (6 bases). The CDR3 is made up of 14 amino acids. Looked up from germline, CDR1 is MNHNS and CDR2 is SASEGT. V was clipped by 2 bases and J by 4 bases, with 9 bases between them. CDR3 DNA sequence: TGTGCCAGCAGTGAATCGGGGACAAATCAGCCCCAGCATTTT. As protein: CASSESGTNQPQHF.

The chain carries TRBV11-2 and TRBJ1-3; no clear D. V was pared by 4 bases and J by 0 bases, with 7 bases between. The CDR3 extends over 14 amino acids. Germline-derived CDR1 and CDR2 are SGHAT and FQNNGV. The CDR3 reads CASSSSVSGNTIYF. CDR3 coding DNA: TGTGCCAGCAGCTCCAGCGTCTCTGGAAACACCATATATTTT.

This chain uses TRBV29-1 with TRBJ1-1; D might be TRBD1 (5 bases). The germline V and J ends were trimmed by 4 bases and 0 bases, with 15 bases remaining between them. Germline V gene lookup returns CDR1 SQVTM and CDR2 ANQGSEA. The CDR3 runs 15 residues. The chain's CDR3 is CSVAAGWAMNTEAFF. Written as DNA, the CDR3 is TGCAGCGTTGCAGCAGGGTGGGCTATGAACACTGAAGCTTTCTTT.